Listed below are T cell receptor beta chains from one sample, sequenced in a study of shared clonotypes between healthy human individuals. Clones were sequenced by immunoSEQ multiplex PCR, and TCRdb holds only the in-frame ones, with some missing. The sample gives around 2,000,000 clones, approximately 95% of which show up once; about 1.1% is in the top ten. Material: naive CD8+ T cells sorted from blood. Receptors originate from a man aged 18 to 29 in good health. Each CDR3 is given with its conserved first and last residue. Each record gives: D gene, J gene, V gene, clone size, CDR3 protein, CDR3 DNA. A D gene is named only where the DNA matches it firmly. Some rows mark clone size as missing; the rest say once, few, many or name a class of expanded clone.

d_call: TRBD2
j_call: TRBJ2-5
v_call: TRBV5-4
clone_size: .
cdr3_aa: CASSLFPAGETQYF
cdr3_nt: TGTGCCAGCAGCTTGTTCCCAGCGGGGGAGACCCAGTACTTC

d_call: TRBD1
j_call: TRBJ1-5
v_call: TRBV4-1
clone_size: .
cdr3_aa: CASSTQGQGSNQPQHF
cdr3_nt: TGCGCCAGCAGTACACAAGGACAGGGTAGCAATCAGCCCCAGCATTTT

d_call: .
j_call: TRBJ2-2
v_call: TRBV30
clone_size: .
cdr3_aa: CAWSAEGAYTGELFF
cdr3_nt: TGTGCCTGGAGTGCGGAGGGGGCCTACACCGGGGAGCTGTTTTTT

d_call: TRBD1
j_call: TRBJ1-2
v_call: TRBV5-6
clone_size: .
cdr3_aa: CASSPRDRGLGYGYTF
cdr3_nt: TGTGCCAGCAGCCCCCGGGACAGGGGGTTAGGCTATGGCTACACCTTC

d_call: TRBD1
j_call: TRBJ2-7
v_call: TRBV28
clone_size: .
cdr3_aa: CATSRTGVPYEQYF
cdr3_nt: TGTGCCACCTCTCGGACAGGGGTTCCCTACGAGCAGTACTTC

d_call: .
j_call: TRBJ1-2
v_call: TRBV11-2
clone_size: .
cdr3_aa: CASSLGQHYGYTF
cdr3_nt: TGTGCCAGCAGCTTAGGACAGCACTATGGCTACACCTTC

d_call: TRBD1
j_call: TRBJ2-5
v_call: TRBV7-2
clone_size: .
cdr3_aa: CASSPDQGAYYGPKETQYF
cdr3_nt: TGTGCCAGCAGCCCCGATCAGGGGGCGTATTATGGGCCTAAGGAGACCCAGTACTTC

d_call: .
j_call: TRBJ2-7
v_call: TRBV6-6
clone_size: .
cdr3_aa: CASSYGAVLYEQYF
cdr3_nt: TGTGCCAGCAGTTACGGGGCAGTACTCTACGAGCAGTACTTC

d_call: .
j_call: TRBJ2-3
v_call: TRBV28
clone_size: .
cdr3_aa: CASSLIADPTDTQYF
cdr3_nt: TGTGCCAGCAGTCTTATAGCAGACCCCACAGATACGCAGTATTTT

d_call: .
j_call: TRBJ2-1
v_call: TRBV6-1
clone_size: .
cdr3_aa: CASSSTVTSEQFF
cdr3_nt: TGTGCCAGCAGTTCTACCGTGACCTCAGAGCAGTTCTTC

d_call: .
j_call: TRBJ2-7
v_call: TRBV6-6
clone_size: .
cdr3_aa: CASSSTGSSYEQYF
cdr3_nt: TGTGCCAGCAGTTCTACAGGGAGCTCCTACGAGCAGTACTTC

d_call: .
j_call: TRBJ1-2
v_call: TRBV27
clone_size: .
cdr3_aa: CASSLVGSNYGYTF
cdr3_nt: TGTGCCAGCAGTTTGGTCGGGAGTAACTATGGCTACACCTTC

d_call: .
j_call: TRBJ1-2
v_call: TRBV30
clone_size: .
cdr3_aa: CAWSAGDPYGYTF
cdr3_nt: TGTGCCTGGAGTGCAGGGGATCCCTATGGCTACACCTTC

d_call: TRBD1
j_call: TRBJ2-2
v_call: TRBV11-3
clone_size: .
cdr3_aa: CASSPRQGKDTGELFF
cdr3_nt: TGTGCCAGCAGCCCCCGACAGGGAAAGGACACCGGGGAGCTGTTTTTT

d_call: TRBD1
j_call: TRBJ1-1
v_call: TRBV6-5
clone_size: .
cdr3_aa: CASNYQGVGTEAFF
cdr3_nt: TGTGCCAGCAACTACCAGGGGGTGGGCACTGAAGCTTTCTTT

d_call: TRBD2
j_call: TRBJ2-1
v_call: TRBV7-8
clone_size: .
cdr3_aa: CASSEGLAGGDSYNEQFF
cdr3_nt: TGTGCCAGCAGCGAGGGACTAGCGGGGGGGGACTCCTACAATGAGCAGTTCTTC

d_call: .
j_call: TRBJ2-7
v_call: TRBV27
clone_size: .
cdr3_aa: CASSFSTWGAGYEQYF
cdr3_nt: TGTGCCAGCAGTTTCTCTACTTGGGGGGCCGGGTACGAGCAGTACTTC

d_call: TRBD1
j_call: TRBJ2-1
v_call: TRBV30
clone_size: .
cdr3_aa: CAWSGTGVNEQFF
cdr3_nt: TGTGCCTGGAGTGGTACAGGGGTCAATGAGCAGTTCTTC

d_call: .
j_call: TRBJ1-2
v_call: TRBV6-5
clone_size: once
cdr3_aa: CASSYFAGEGYGYTF
cdr3_nt: TGTGCCAGCAGTTACTTTGCAGGGGAGGGTTATGGCTACACCTTC

d_call: .
j_call: TRBJ2-2
v_call: TRBV7-6
clone_size: .
cdr3_aa: CASSWMAGMDGELFF
cdr3_nt: TGTGCCAGCAGCTGGATGGCGGGGATGGACGGGGAGCTGTTTTTT

d_call: .
j_call: TRBJ2-7
v_call: TRBV9
clone_size: .
cdr3_aa: CASSAPLGEQYF
cdr3_nt: TGTGCCAGCAGCGCCCCCCTAGGCGAGCAGTACTTC

d_call: .
j_call: TRBJ1-1
v_call: TRBV10-3
clone_size: .
cdr3_aa: CAIRDNTEAFF
cdr3_nt: TGTGCCATCAGAGATAACACTGAAGCTTTCTTT

d_call: .
j_call: TRBJ1-2
v_call: TRBV7-8
clone_size: .
cdr3_aa: CASSSIVGTYGYTF
cdr3_nt: TGTGCCAGCAGCTCGATAGTTGGTACCTATGGCTACACCTTC

d_call: .
j_call: TRBJ1-5
v_call: TRBV28
clone_size: .
cdr3_aa: CASFGRLSYSNQPQHF
cdr3_nt: TGTGCCAGCTTCGGGCGCCTTTCGTATAGCAATCAGCCCCAGCATTTT

d_call: .
j_call: TRBJ1-3
v_call: TRBV15
clone_size: .
cdr3_aa: CATSRDLGLGNTIYF
cdr3_nt: TGTGCCACCAGCAGAGATCTAGGGCTTGGAAACACCATATATTTT